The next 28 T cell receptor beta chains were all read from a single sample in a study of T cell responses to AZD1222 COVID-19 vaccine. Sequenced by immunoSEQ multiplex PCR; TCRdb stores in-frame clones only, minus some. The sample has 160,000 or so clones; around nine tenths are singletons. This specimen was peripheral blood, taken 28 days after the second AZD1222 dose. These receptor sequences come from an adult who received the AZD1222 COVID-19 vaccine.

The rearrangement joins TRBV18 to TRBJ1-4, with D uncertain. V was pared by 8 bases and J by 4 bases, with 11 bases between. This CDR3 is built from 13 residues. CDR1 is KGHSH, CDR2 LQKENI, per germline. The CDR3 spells CASRSNLNEKLFF. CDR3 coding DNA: TGTGCCAGCAGGAGCAACCTTAATGAAAAACTGTTTTTT.

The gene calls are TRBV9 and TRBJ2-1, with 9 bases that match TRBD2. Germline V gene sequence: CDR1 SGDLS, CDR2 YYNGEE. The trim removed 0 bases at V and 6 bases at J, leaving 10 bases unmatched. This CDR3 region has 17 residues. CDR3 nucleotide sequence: TGTGCCAGCAGCGTAGGGATGGCGGGGGGGCTCGCCAATGAGCAGTTCTTC. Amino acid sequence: CASSVGMAGGLANEQFF.

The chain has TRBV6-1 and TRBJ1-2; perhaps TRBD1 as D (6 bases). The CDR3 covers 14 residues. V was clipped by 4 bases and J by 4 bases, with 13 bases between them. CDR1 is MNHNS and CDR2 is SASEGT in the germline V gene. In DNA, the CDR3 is TGTGCCAGCAGTGGAGCCCAGGGGATCTATGGCTACACCTTC. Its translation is CASSGAQGIYGYTF.

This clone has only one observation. CDR3 sequence (DNA): TGTGCCAGTAGTTTAACAGACAGCCTCGGGGGCGGCGAGCAGTACTTC. This translates into CASSLTDSLGGGEQYF. This sequence joins TRBV19 and TRBJ2-7; TRBD1 or TRBD2 may be the D gene (6 bases each). Germline CDR1 reads LNHDA; CDR2 reads SQIVND (reference sequence). The CDR3 contains 16 residues. Trimming cost V 5 bases and J 6 bases, with 23 bases left between them.

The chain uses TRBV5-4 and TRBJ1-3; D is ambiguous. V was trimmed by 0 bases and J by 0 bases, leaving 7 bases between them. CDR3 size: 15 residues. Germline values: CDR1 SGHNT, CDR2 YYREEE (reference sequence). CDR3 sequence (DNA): TGTGCCAGCAGCTTGGCGGGGAGCTCTGGAAACACCATATATTTT. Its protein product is CASSLAGSSGNTIYF.

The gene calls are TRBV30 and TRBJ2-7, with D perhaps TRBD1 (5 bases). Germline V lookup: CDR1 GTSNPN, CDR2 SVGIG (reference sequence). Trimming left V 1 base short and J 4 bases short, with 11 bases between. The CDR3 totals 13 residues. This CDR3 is CAWSARTTYEQYF. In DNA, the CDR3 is TGTGCCTGGAGTGCCCGGACAACGTACGAGCAGTACTTC.

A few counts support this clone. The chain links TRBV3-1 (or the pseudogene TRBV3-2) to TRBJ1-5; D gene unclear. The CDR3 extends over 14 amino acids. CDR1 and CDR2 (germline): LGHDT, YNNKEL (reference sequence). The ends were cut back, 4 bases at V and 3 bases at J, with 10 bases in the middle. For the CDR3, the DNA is TGTGCCAGCAGCCGCAACACCGCCAATCAGCCCCAGCATTTT. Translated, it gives CASSRNTANQPQHF.

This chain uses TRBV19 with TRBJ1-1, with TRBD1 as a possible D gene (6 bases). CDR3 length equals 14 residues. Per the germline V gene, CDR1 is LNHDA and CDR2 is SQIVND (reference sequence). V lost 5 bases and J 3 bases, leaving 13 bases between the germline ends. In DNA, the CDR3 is TGTGCCAGTAGTGCCTGGGGGGCTTACACTGAAGCTTTCTTT. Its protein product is CASSAWGAYTEAFF.

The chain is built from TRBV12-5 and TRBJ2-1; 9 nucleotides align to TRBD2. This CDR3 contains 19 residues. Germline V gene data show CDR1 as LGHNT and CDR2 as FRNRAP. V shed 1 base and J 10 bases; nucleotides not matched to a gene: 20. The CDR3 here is CASGLDSVRASGVYREQFF. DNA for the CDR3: TGTGCTAGTGGTTTGGACTCTGTACGGGCTAGCGGGGTGTACCGCGAGCAGTTCTTC.

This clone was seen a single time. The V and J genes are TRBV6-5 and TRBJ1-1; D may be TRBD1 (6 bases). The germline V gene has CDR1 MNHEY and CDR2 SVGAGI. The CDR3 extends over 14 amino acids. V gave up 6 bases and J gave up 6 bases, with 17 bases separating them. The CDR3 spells CASSRDGQSPEAFF. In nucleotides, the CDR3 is TGTGCCAGCAGCAGAGACGGACAGTCCCCTGAAGCTTTCTTT.

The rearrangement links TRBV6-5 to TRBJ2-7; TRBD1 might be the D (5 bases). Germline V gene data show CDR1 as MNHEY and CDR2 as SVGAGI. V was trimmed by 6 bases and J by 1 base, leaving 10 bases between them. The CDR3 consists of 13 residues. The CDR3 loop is CASRIGVSYEQYF. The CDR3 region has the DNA TGTGCCAGCAGGATAGGGGTTTCCTACGAGCAGTACTTC.

This CDR3 reads CASSLTGGQDSNQPQHF. In DNA, the CDR3 is TGTGCCAGCAGCCTCACCGGCGGACAGGATAGCAATCAGCCCCAGCATTTT. V usage is TRBV4-2 and J usage is TRBJ1-5; 7 bases are shared with TRBD1. The junction had 9 bases not matched to a gene; V was cut back by 4 bases and J by 0 bases. CDR1 is LGHNA, CDR2 YNFKEQ, per germline. This CDR3 is 17 amino acids long.

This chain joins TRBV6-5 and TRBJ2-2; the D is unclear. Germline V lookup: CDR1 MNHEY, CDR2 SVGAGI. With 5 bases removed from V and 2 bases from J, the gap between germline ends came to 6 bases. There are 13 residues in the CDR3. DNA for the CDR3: TGTGCCAGCAGTCCCTCTAACACCGGGGAGCTGTTTTTT. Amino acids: CASSPSNTGELFF.

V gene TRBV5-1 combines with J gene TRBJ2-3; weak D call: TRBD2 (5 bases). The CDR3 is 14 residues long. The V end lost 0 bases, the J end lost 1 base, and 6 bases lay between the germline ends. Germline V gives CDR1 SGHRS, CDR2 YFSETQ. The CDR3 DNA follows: TGCGCCAGCAGCTTGGGTAGCGGCACAGATACGCAGTATTTT. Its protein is CASSLGSGTDTQYF.

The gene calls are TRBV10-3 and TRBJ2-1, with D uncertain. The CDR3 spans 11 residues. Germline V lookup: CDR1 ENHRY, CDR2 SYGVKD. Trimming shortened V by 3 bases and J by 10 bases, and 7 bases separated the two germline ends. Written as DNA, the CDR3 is TGTGCCATCAGTGACCCGAAGGAGCAGTTCTTC. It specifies CAISDPKEQFF.

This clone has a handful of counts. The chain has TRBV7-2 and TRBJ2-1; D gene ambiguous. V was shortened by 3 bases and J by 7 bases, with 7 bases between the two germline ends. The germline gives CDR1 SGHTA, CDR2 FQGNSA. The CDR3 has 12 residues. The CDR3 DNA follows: TGTGCCAGCAGCTTGTACGGGAATGAGCAGTTCTTC. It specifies CASSLYGNEQFF.

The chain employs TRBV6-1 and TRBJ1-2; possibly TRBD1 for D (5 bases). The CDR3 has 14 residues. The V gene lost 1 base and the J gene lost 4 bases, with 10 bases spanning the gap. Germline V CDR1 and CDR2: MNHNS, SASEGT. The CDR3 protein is CASSEGGGSYGYTF. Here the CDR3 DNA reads TGTGCCAGCAGTGAAGGGGGGGGAAGCTATGGCTACACCTTC.

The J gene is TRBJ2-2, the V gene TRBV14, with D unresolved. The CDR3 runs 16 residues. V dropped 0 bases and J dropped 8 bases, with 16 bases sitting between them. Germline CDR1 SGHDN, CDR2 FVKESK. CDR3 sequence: CASSQDSHYSSGELFF. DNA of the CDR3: TGTGCCAGCAGCCAAGATAGCCATTACTCGTCTGGGGAGCTGTTTTTT.

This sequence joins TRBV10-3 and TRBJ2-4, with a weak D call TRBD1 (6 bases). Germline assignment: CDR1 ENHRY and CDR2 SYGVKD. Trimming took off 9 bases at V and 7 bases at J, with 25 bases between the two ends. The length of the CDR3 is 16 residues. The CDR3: CAMTRLQGEGWNIQYF. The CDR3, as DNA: TGTGCCATGACGCGTTTACAGGGAGAAGGATGGAACATTCAGTACTTC.

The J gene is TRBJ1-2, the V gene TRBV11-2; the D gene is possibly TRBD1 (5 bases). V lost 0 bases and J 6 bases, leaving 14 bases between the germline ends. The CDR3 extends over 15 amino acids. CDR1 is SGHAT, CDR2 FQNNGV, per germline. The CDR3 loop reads CASSLDLGRVHGYTF. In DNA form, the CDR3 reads TGTGCCAGCAGCTTAGATCTCGGCAGGGTACATGGCTACACCTTC.

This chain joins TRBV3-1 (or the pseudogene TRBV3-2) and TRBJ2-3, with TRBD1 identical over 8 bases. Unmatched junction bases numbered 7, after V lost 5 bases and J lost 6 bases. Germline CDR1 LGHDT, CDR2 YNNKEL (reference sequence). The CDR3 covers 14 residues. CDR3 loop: CASSFQGARDTQYF. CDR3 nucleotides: TGTGCCAGCAGCTTCCAGGGGGCGCGGGATACGCAGTATTTT.

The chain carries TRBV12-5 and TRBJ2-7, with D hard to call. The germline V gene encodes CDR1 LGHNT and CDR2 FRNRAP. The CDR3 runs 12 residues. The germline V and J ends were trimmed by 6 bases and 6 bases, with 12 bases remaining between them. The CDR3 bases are TGTGCTAGTGGCCTACCCTCCGTCGAGCAGTACTTC. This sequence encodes CASGLPSVEQYF.

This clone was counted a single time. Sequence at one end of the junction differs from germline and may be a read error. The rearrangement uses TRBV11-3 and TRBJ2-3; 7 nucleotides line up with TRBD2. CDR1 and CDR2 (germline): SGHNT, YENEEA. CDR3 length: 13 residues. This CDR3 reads CASSLREGLPSFF. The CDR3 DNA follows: TGTGCCAGCAGCTTAAGGGAGGGACTGCCTTCGTTTTTT.

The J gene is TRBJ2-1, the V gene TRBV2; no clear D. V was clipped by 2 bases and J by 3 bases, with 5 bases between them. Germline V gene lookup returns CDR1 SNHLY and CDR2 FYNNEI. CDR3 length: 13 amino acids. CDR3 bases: TGTGCCAGCAGTGAAACGGGCTACAATGAGCAGTTCTTC. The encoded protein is CASSETGYNEQFF. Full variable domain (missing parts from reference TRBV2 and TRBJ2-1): EPEVTQTPSHQVTQMGQEVILRCVPISNHLYFYWYRQILGQKVEFLVSFYNNEISEKSEIFDDQFSVERPDGSNFTLKIRSTKLEDSAMYFCASSETGYNEQFFGPGTRLTVL.

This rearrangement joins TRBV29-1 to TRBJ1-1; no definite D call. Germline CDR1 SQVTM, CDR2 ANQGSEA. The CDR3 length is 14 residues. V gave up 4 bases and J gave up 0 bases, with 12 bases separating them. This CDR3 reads CSVGRTLMNTEAFF. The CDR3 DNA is TGCAGCGTTGGCCGGACTTTAATGAACACTGAAGCTTTCTTT.

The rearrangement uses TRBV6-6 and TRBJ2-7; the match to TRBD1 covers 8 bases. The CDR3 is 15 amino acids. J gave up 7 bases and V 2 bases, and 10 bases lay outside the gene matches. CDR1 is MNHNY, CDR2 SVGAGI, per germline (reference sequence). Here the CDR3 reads CASSYPHRTGSEQYF. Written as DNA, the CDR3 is TGTGCCAGCAGTTACCCCCATCGGACAGGGAGTGAGCAGTACTTC.

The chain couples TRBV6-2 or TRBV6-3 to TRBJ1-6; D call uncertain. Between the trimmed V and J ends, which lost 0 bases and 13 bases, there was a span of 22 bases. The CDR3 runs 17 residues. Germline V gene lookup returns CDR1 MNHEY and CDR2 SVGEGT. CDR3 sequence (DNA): TGTGCCAGCAGTTACTCGAAGTCTCGACCGCCCGAAGGGCCCCTCCACTTT. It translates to CASSYSKSRPPEGPLHF.

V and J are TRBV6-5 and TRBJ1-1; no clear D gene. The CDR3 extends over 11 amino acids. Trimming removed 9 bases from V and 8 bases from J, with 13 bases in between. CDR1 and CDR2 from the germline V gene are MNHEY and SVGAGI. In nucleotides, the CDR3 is TGTGCCAGTAGAGACCAGCACGAAGCTTTCTTT. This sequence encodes CASRDQHEAFF.